The 8 T cell receptor beta chains presented below share a single source sample, sequenced in a study of cytomegalovirus exposure and HLA in healthy donors. Amplification used 60 Vbeta primers and 13 Jbeta primers. Libraries were prepared by immunoSEQ multiplex PCR; TCRdb keeps only in-frame clonotypes and omits some of them. The sample includes 110,000 or so clones, 60% to 85% of them seen just once. Sequenced material: PBMCs. These receptors all stem from a man aged 45-65 years in good health and CMV-seropositive.

This clone was seen a few times. The chain employs TRBV19 and TRBJ2-1; possibly TRBD2 for D (7 bases). Trimming pared 5 bases from V and 1 base from J, leaving 24 bases between. This CDR3 has 19 amino acids. The germline V gene has CDR1 LNHDA and CDR2 SQIVND (reference sequence). In DNA, the CDR3 is TGTGCCAGTAGTCCCCGGGGAGGGGGGGAGTCACGGTCCTACAATGAGCAGTTCTTC. This translates into CASSPRGGGESRSYNEQFF.

V and J are TRBV13 and TRBJ2-3, with 10 bases identical to TRBD1. CDR1 is PRHDT and CDR2 is FYEKMQ in the germline V gene (reference sequence). V shed 10 bases and J 2 bases; nucleotides not matched to a gene: 3. This CDR3 is built from 13 residues. The CDR3 sequence is CATGQGDTDTQYF. DNA of the CDR3: TGTGCCACCGGACAGGGGGACACAGATACGCAGTATTTT.

The chain has TRBV5-6 and TRBJ2-5; TRBD2 is a possible D gene (5 bases). V was shortened by 0 bases and J by 4 bases, with 10 bases between the two germline ends. Germline V lookup: CDR1 SGHDT, CDR2 YYEEEE. CDR3 length: 14 amino acids. CDR3 coding DNA: TGTGCCAGCAGCTTGGCGGGATCGGGAGAGACCCAGTACTTC. Protein: CASSLAGSGETQYF.

This clone has only one observation. The chain joins TRBV10-3 to TRBJ1-1; a weak D match, TRBD1 (5 bases). The CDR3 is 13 residues long. Per the germline V gene, CDR1 is ENHRY and CDR2 is SYGVKD. V was trimmed by 3 bases and J by 4 bases, leaving 9 bases between them. CDR3 loop: CAISDRDGTEAFF. The CDR3 coding sequence is TGTGCCATCAGTGACAGGGATGGCACTGAAGCTTTCTTT.

V and J are TRBV7-2 and TRBJ1-2; D remains ambiguous. The V end was cut by 5 bases, the J end by 2 bases, with 18 bases between. There are 16 residues in the CDR3. CDR1 is SGHTA and CDR2 is FQGNSA in the germline V gene. This CDR3 is CASSPGGLEGNYGYTF. CDR3 coding DNA: TGTGCCAGCAGCCCAGGCGGTTTGGAGGGAAACTATGGCTACACCTTC. Full variable domain (rest looked up from reference TRBV7-2 and TRBJ1-2): GAGVSQSPSNKVTEKGKDVELRCDPISGHTALYWYRQSLGQGLEFLIYFQGNSAPDKSGLPSDRFSAERTGGSVSTLTIQRTQQEDSAVYLCASSPGGLEGNYGYTFGSGTRLTVV.

This clone was picked up a small number of times. The chain couples TRBV5-1 to TRBJ2-5; the match to TRBD1 covers 10 bases. V was pared by 3 bases and J by 1 base, with 3 bases of the junction left unmatched. The CDR3 spans 15 residues. Looked up from germline, CDR1 is SGHRS and CDR2 is YFSETQ. The CDR3 DNA reads TGCGCCAGCAGCTGGGGACAGGGGCCCCAAGAGACCCAGTACTTC. It yields the protein CASSWGQGPQETQYF.

This sequence joins TRBV11-2 and TRBJ2-7, with TRBD2 matching 11 bases. V shed 1 base and J 9 bases; nucleotides not matched to a gene: 11. CDR1 SGHAT and CDR2 FQNNGV come from the germline V gene. The CDR3 sequence is 16 residues long. The CDR3 DNA is TGTGCCAGCAGCTTAGGATTAGCGGGGGGGCCGTTTGTGCAGTACTTC. It encodes CASSLGLAGGPFVQYF. The variable domain in full, completed from reference TRBV11-2 and TRBJ2-7, reads EAGVAQSPRYKIIEKRQSVAFWCNPISGHATLYWYQQILGQGPKLLIQFQNNGVVDDSQLPKDRFSAERLKGVDSTLKIQPAKLEDSAVYLCASSLGLAGGPFVQYFGPGTRLTVT.

This rearrangement joins TRBV11-2 to TRBJ1-2, with D uncertain. The CDR3 contains 13 residues. The V and J ends lost 6 bases and 5 bases respectively, with 13 bases between them. From germline, CDR1 is SGHAT and CDR2 FQNNGV. Here the CDR3 reads CASSSPPGYGYTF. CDR3 coding DNA: TGTGCCAGCAGTTCTCCCCCGGGGTATGGCTACACCTTC.